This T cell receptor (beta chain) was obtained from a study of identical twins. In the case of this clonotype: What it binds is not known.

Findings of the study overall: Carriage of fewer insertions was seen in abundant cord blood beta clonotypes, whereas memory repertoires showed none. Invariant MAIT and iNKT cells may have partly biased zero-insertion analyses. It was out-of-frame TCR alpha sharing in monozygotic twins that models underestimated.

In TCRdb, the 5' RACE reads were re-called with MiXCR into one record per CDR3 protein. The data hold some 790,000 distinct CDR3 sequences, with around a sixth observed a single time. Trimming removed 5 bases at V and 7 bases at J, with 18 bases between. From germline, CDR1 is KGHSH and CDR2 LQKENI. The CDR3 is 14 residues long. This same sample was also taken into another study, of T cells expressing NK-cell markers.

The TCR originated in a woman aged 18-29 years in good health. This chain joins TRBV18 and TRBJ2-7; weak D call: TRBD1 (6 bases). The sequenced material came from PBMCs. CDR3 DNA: TGTGCCAGCTCAACCAACACAGGGTTCAAGGAGCAGTACTTC. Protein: CASSTNTGFKEQYF.